The 25 T cell receptor beta chains below come from one sample, sequenced in a study of regulatory T cells in long-lasting Graves disease. Construction of the TCR beta libraries employed iRepertoire HTBI primers in conjunction with Arm-PCR of CDR3 regions. TCRdb fed the multiplex PCR reads into MiXCR, producing one record per CDR3 protein. The sample consists of 600,000 to 850,000 distinct CDR3 sequences, 25% to 30% of them appearing once. Described time point: persistent/refractory GD, antithyroid drugs over 5 years with positive TRAb. The TCR library was made from RNA extracted from PBMCs. The material sequenced was peripheral blood mononuclear cells (PBMCs), taken when the disease was refractory, from a patient treated with antithyroid drugs. These receptors were collected from a female donor with Graves disease.

The table lists this clonotype with many counts. The V gene is TRBV6-5, the J gene TRBJ1-5; D is undetermined. V dropped 2 bases and J dropped 0 bases, with 14 bases sitting between them. This CDR3 is 17 amino acids long. Germline V gene sequence: CDR1 MNHEY, CDR2 SVGAGI. CDR3 amino acids: CASSYNSLGYSNQPQHF. CDR3 nucleotides: TGTGCCAGCAGTTACAACTCGTTGGGTTATAGCAATCAGCCCCAGCATTTT.

This clonotype was picked up many times. CDR3 loop: CASSLAVPGSPLHF. CDR3 in DNA: TGTGCCAGCAGTTTAGCAGTCCCAGGTTCACCCCTCCACTTT. The chain uses TRBV12-3 or TRBV12-4 and TRBJ1-6; D gene uncertain. The CDR3 contains 14 residues. V was shortened by 0 bases and J by 9 bases, with 9 bases between the two germline ends.

CDR3: CAWSVGTELYGYTF. The CDR3 DNA reads as TGTGCCTGGAGTGTCGGGACAGAACTTTATGGCTACACCTTC. V and J are TRBV30 and TRBJ1-2; 7 nucleotides align to TRBD1. This CDR3 contains 14 residues. Looked up from germline, CDR1 is GTSNPN and CDR2 is SVGIG (reference sequence). Trimming at V came to 0 bases and at J to 5 bases, leaving 6 bases not matched to a gene.

The chain combines TRBV5-1 with TRBJ1-1, with 10 bases lining up with TRBD1. Germline V gene data show CDR1 as SGHRS and CDR2 as YFSETQ. The CDR3 consists of 15 residues. With 2 bases clipped from V and 5 bases from J, the junction kept 6 bases outside the gene matches. CDR3 DNA: TGCGCCAGCAGCTTCGGGGACAGGGGTGGGACTGAAGCTTTCTTT. As protein: CASSFGDRGGTEAFF.

This clonotype was observed a few times. The J gene is TRBJ2-2, the V gene TRBV5-1; 7 nucleotides line up with TRBD2. This CDR3 contains 17 residues. CDR1 and CDR2 (germline): SGHRS, YFSETQ. V shed 0 bases, J shed 8 bases, and the junction held 13 bases outside the gene matches. The CDR3 region is CASSLAFAGEGKGELFF. CDR3 in DNA: TGCGCCAGCAGCTTGGCCTTTGCGGGAGAAGGCAAGGGGGAGCTGTTTTTT.

About this clonotype itself: Its ends do not fully match the called genes, so a read error is possible. The chain links TRBV5-1 to TRBJ2-7; 10 bases line up with TRBD1. Looked up from germline, CDR1 is SGHRS and CDR2 is YFSETQ. The CDR3 extends over 14 amino acids. The chain's CDR3 is CVSSTRQGADEQYF. The CDR3 DNA reads TGCGTCAGCAGCACAAGACAGGGGGCGGACGAGCAGTACTTC.

This clonotype was detected many times. The genes are TRBV12-3 or TRBV12-4 and TRBJ1-5, with unresolved D. The CDR3 spans 14 residues. The V and J ends lost 3 bases and 0 bases respectively, with 6 bases between them. CDR3 protein: CASSFGDSNQPQHF. The CDR3 bases are TGTGCCAGCAGTTTCGGGGATAGCAATCAGCCCCAGCATTTT.

This clonotype was recorded at least ten times. CDR3 loop: CASSFSGQRNQPQHF. The CDR3 nucleotides read TGTGCCAGCAGCTTTTCGGGACAGAGAAATCAGCCCCAGCATTTT. The chain carries TRBV5-6 and TRBJ1-5; 7 bases align to TRBD1. V was clipped by 2 bases and J by 4 bases; unmatched bases: 6. The CDR3 loop spans 15 amino acids. Germline loops: CDR1 SGHDT, CDR2 YYEEEE.

This chain joins TRBV7-9 and TRBJ1-1; TRBD1 is a possible D gene (5 bases). Germline CDR1 is SEHNR and CDR2 is FQNEAQ (reference sequence). Deletions cut 4 bases from V and 5 bases from J, with 17 bases between. The CDR3 runs 15 residues. In DNA, the CDR3 is TGTGCCAGCAGCTCGAGTGGGGGGAAGCGGACTGAAGCTTTCTTT. This sequence encodes CASSSSGGKRTEAFF.

This clonotype showed up many times. CDR3 DNA: TGTGCCAGCAGACAGACAGGGACGAACACTGAAGCTTTCTTT. Residues: CASRQTGTNTEAFF. V gene TRBV12-3 or TRBV12-4 combines with J gene TRBJ1-1; 7 nucleotides agree with TRBD1. The length of the CDR3 is 14 residues. The V gene end was trimmed by 6 bases and the J gene end by 1 base; junction bases not matched to a gene: 5.

The gene calls are TRBV5-1 and TRBJ1-1, with D perhaps TRBD1 (5 bases). Looked up from germline, CDR1 is SGHRS and CDR2 is YFSETQ. Trimming pared 3 bases from V and 1 base from J, leaving 10 bases between. This CDR3 region has 14 residues. This CDR3 is CASSSAQGNTEAFF. CDR3 DNA: TGCGCCAGCAGCTCGGCCCAGGGGAACACTGAAGCTTTCTTT.

Note on this clonotype: A much larger clone lies one base from this, so it may be a read error. The chain carries TRBV9 and TRBJ2-1; D not resolved. The V gene lost 3 bases and the J gene lost 6 bases, with 7 bases spanning the gap. CDR3 length: 12 amino acids. CDR1 and CDR2 (germline): SGDLS, YYNGEE. The CDR3 sequence is CASSGEVNEQFF. DNA of the CDR3: TGTGCCAGCAGCGGCGAAGTCAATGAGCAGTTCTTC.

Details on this clonotype: This may stem from a read error, because a much larger clone lies one nucleotide away. This chain links TRBV28 with TRBJ1-2; D gene ambiguous. CDR3 length equals 13 residues. The V and J ends lost 5 bases and 4 bases respectively, with 11 bases between them. Germline assignment: CDR1 MDHEN and CDR2 SYDVKM. CDR3 nucleotide sequence: TGTGCCAGCAGTCCCTCCCCAGGCTATGGCTACACCTTC. Amino acids: CASSPSPGYGYTF.

The genes are TRBV4-2 and TRBJ1-1, with D possibly being TRBD1 (6 bases). The V end was cut by 1 base, the J end by 14 bases, with 17 bases between. The germline V gene encodes CDR1 LGHNA and CDR2 YNFKEQ. The CDR3 totals 13 residues. The CDR3 loop reads CASSQVRQAVAFF. CDR3 sequence (DNA): TGTGCCAGCAGCCAAGTGAGACAGGCGGTTGCATTCTTT.

This chain's CDR3 is CASSLRGRGSSGDTQYF. The CDR3 bases are TGTGCCAGCAGCTTAAGGGGCCGCGGGAGCAGCGGAGATACGCAGTATTTT. The chain combines TRBV7-3 with TRBJ2-3; 7 bases map to TRBD2. The germline CDR1 and CDR2 sequences are SGHTA and FQGTGA. The CDR3 has 17 residues. Unmatched junction bases numbered 12, after V lost 1 base and J lost 5 bases.

The chain is built from TRBV7-3 and TRBJ1-1, with D perhaps matching TRBD1 (5 bases). The V and J ends lost 1 base and 6 bases respectively, with 9 bases between them. Germline values: CDR1 SGHTA, CDR2 FQGTGA. CDR3 length: 13 amino acids. The CDR3 is CASSLKLGAEAFF. The DNA of the CDR3 is TGTGCCAGCAGCTTAAAACTGGGGGCTGAAGCTTTCTTT.

This clonotype was recorded many times. The gene calls are TRBV6-2 or TRBV6-3 and TRBJ2-5, with D tentatively TRBD1 (6 bases). The CDR3 runs 16 residues. The ends were cut back, 4 bases at V and 5 bases at J, with 20 bases in the middle. CDR1 is MNHEY and CDR2 is SVGEGT in the germline V gene. CDR3 coding DNA: TGTGCCAGCAGTTCCCTCTCGGGCAGGGGCGGGGAGACCCAGTACTTC. Protein: CASSSLSGRGGETQYF.

The table lists this clonotype with a few counts. The chain employs TRBV7-2 and TRBJ1-6; weak D call: TRBD1 (5 bases). The CDR3 totals 15 residues. The V end lost 5 bases, the J end lost 3 bases, and 11 bases lay between the germline ends. Germline values: CDR1 SGHTA, CDR2 FQGNSA. The CDR3 DNA sequence: TGTGCCAGCAGCGCGATAGACAGCTATAATTCACCCCTCCACTTT. Its protein product is CASSAIDSYNSPLHF. The full variable domain, in which reference TRBV7-2 and TRBJ1-6 provide the parts outside the CDR3, is GAGVSQSPSNKVTEKGKDVELRCDPISGHTALYWYRQSLGQGLEFLIYFQGNSAPDKSGLPSDRFSAERTGGSVSTLTIQRTQQEDSAVYLCASSAIDSYNSPLHFGNGTRLTVT.

This clonotype was detected ten times or more. The rearrangement joins TRBV2 to TRBJ2-7, with 9 bases fitting TRBD2. Looked up from germline, CDR1 is SNHLY and CDR2 is FYNNEI. Trimming took 9 bases from V and 2 from J; bases not matched to a gene: 8. The CDR3 is made up of 14 amino acids. The CDR3 reads CASKGGLATYEQYF. The CDR3 coding sequence is TGTGCCAGTAAAGGGGGACTAGCTACCTACGAGCAGTACTTC.

The chain carries TRBV6-2 or TRBV6-3 and TRBJ2-2; D remains unclear. The CDR3 contains 13 residues. The germline V and J ends were trimmed by 6 bases and 3 bases, with 8 bases remaining between them. Germline CDR1 and CDR2: MNHEY and SVGEGT. CDR3 loop: CASRNSYTGELFF. The CDR3 DNA sequence: TGTGCCAGCAGAAACTCATACACCGGGGAGCTGTTTTTT.

The sample holds a few counts of this clonotype. V usage is TRBV10-3 and J usage is TRBJ1-1, with 8 bases fitting TRBD1. The CDR3 loop spans 14 amino acids. CDR1 and CDR2 from the germline V gene are ENHRY and SYGVKD. V dropped 6 bases and J dropped 0; count of bases not matched to a gene: 3. CDR3 sequence reads: CAIRRQGMNTEAFF. DNA for the CDR3: TGTGCCATCAGACGACAGGGGATGAACACTGAAGCTTTCTTT.

This clonotype was counted only a few times. The rearrangement links TRBV5-5 to TRBJ1-5, with 8 bases identical to TRBD1. The CDR3 consists of 15 residues. V lost 5 bases, J lost 6 bases, and 10 bases stayed unmatched. Per the germline V gene, CDR1 is SGHKS and CDR2 is YYEKEE (reference sequence). The CDR3 spells CASRPTGTGSQPQHF. DNA for the CDR3: TGTGCCAGCAGACCGACAGGGACAGGCAGTCAGCCCCAGCATTTT.

V usage is TRBV11-2 and J usage is TRBJ1-1, with D perhaps matching TRBD1 (6 bases). Deletions cut 5 bases from V and 4 bases from J, with 14 bases between. Per germline, CDR1 SGHAT and CDR2 FQNNGV. The CDR3 length is 14 residues. CDR3: CASSPGGTPTEAFF. CDR3 in DNA: TGTGCCAGCAGCCCTGGCGGGACACCCACTGAAGCTTTCTTT.

This chain uses TRBV7-9 with TRBJ2-2, with 13 bases fitting TRBD2. Germline CDR1 SEHNR, CDR2 FQNEAQ (reference sequence). With V trimmed by 5 bases and J by 2 bases, 2 bases remained unmatched. CDR3 length: 16 residues. CDR3 loop: CASSGTSGVNTGELFF. Here the CDR3 DNA reads TGTGCCAGCAGCGGGACTAGCGGGGTAAACACCGGGGAGCTGTTTTTT.

This clonotype was counted a few times. The junction does not match germline at one end; this may be a read error. This sequence joins TRBV12-3 or TRBV12-4 and TRBJ2-5; 7 nucleotides align to TRBD1. The CDR3 is made up of 14 amino acids. For the CDR3, the DNA is TGTGCCAGCAGGTTCAGTAACAGGGGAGAGACCCAGCACTTC. Translation gives CASRFSNRGETQHF.